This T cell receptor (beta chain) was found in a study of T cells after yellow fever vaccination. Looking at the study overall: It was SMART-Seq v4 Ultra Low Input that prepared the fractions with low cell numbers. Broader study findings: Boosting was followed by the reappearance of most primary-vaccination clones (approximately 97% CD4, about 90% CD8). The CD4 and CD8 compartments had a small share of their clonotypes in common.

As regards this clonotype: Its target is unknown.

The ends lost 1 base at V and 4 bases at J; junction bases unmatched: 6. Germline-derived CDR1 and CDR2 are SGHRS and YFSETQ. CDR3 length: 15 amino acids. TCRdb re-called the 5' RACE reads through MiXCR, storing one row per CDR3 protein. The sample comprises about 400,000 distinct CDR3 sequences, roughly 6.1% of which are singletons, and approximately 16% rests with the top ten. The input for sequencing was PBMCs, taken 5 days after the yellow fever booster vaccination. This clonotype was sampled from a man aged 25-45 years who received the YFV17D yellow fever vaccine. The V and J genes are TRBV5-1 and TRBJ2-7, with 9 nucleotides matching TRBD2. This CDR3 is CASSLSGGRMYEQYF. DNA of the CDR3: TGCGCCAGCAGCTTGAGCGGGGGGCGAATGTACGAGCAGTACTTC.